This T cell receptor beta chain was observed in a study of T cells in localized non-small cell lung cancer. The data were produced by immunoSEQ multiplex PCR, yet TCRdb's version contains in-frame clones alone and is incomplete. The sample lists more than 30,000 clones, roughly 87% occurring once. A note on this clone: No antigen is known for it.

Study-wide findings and caveats: Uninvolved adjacent lung showed higher T cell clonality than tumor. Across samples, adjacent lung featured a median approximately 60 of the top 100 tumor clones. With higher T cell density in blood came longer overall survival. Sequencing covered just one tumor region, so heterogeneity cannot be ruled out.

The source of this sequence is a woman aged 35 to 70 with stage III lung adenocarcinoma. This material consisted of peripheral blood mononuclear cells, taken before any cancer treatment.

CDR3 DNA sequence: TGTGCCAGCAGCTTAAGCGGGGTGGCATGGGAGCAGTACTTC. Translation: CASSLSGVAWEQYF. V usage is TRBV11-2 and J usage is TRBJ2-7, with 7 bases that match TRBD2. The J segment lost 7 bases and the V segment lost 2 bases, leaving 8 bases of the junction unmatched. Germline-derived CDR1 and CDR2 are SGHAT and FQNNGV. The CDR3 length is 14 residues.